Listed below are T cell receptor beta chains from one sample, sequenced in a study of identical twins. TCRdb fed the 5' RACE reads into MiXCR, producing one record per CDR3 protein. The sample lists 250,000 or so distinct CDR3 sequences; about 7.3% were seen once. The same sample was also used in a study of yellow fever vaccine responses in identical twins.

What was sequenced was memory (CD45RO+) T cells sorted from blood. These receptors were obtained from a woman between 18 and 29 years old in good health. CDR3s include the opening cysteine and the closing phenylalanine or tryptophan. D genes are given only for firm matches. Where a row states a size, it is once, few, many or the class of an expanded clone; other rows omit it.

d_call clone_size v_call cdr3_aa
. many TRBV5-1 CASSASKIYTYEQYF
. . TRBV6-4 CASSDLGASDTQYF
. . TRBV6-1 CASSASRVMNTEAFF
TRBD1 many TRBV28 CASSPLRTGLTPLNQETQYF
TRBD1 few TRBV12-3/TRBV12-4 CASRRDRAGSPLHF
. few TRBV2 CASNHAARNEQFF
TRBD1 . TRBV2 CASSGPGTGVNEQFF
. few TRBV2 CATPQSTGANVLTF
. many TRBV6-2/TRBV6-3 CASSWRTSTDTQYF
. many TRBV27 CASRQGRNTEAFF
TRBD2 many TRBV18 CATGRRERTDTQYF
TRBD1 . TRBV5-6 CASSLAGTGIRTDTQYF
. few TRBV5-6 CASSIRLVVPFF
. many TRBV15 CATSDGGLGGELFF
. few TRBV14 CASSRSAGLRSYEQYF
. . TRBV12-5 CASERSPSYEQYF
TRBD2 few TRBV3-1 CASSLGFSGTQETQYF
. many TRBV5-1 CASSSGGVVSVTEAFF
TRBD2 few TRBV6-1 CASSKNVAGDLGELFF
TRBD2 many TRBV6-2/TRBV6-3 CASSYHPRIRLAGAETQYF
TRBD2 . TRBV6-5 CASGTSGGEQFF
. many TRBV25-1 CASSEWGTGEQFF
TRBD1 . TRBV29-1 CSVDGGTGDNYGYTF
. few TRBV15 CATSKGTWPETQYF
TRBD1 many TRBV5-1 CASFQSTGGYTEAFF